The next 20 T cell receptor beta chains were all read from a single sample in a study of post-analysis software for immune sequencing data. The library was made from cDNA and included unique molecular identifiers. Using its own MiXCR run on the PCR reads, TCRdb lists one record per CDR3 protein. This sample has hundreds of thousands of distinct CDR3 sequences, with roughly 30% found just once. Findings and limits, study-wide: In patients, about five TRBV segments were more frequent than in controls, with TRBV5-6, TRBV5-1 and TRBV20-1 among them.

Their antigens remain unidentified. The specimen was blood. These receptor sequences come from a girl aged 10-17 years with multiple sclerosis.

This sequence joins TRBV29-1 and TRBJ1-2, with D hard to call. V was shortened by 0 bases and J by 7 bases, with 6 bases between the two germline ends. This CDR3 has 11 amino acids. The V gene's germline CDR1 is SQVTM and CDR2 ANQGSEA. In DNA form, the CDR3 reads TGCAGCGTTGAAGAGGGAAGTGGCTACACCTTC. Its translation: CSVEEGSGYTF.

This clonotype was counted a few times. The chain employs TRBV7-9 and TRBJ2-5; D unclear. Trimming cost V 1 base and J 11 bases, with 17 bases left between them. Germline V lookup: CDR1 SEHNR, CDR2 FQNEAQ (reference sequence). The CDR3 is made up of 14 amino acids. The chain's CDR3 is CASSLEFLRPEQYF. The CDR3 region has the DNA TGTGCCAGCAGCTTAGAGTTCCTTAGGCCGGAGCAGTACTTC.

The chain is built from TRBV7-9 and TRBJ2-5; D tentatively reads TRBD1 or TRBD2 (6 bases each). Germline loops: CDR1 SEHNR, CDR2 FQNEAQ (reference sequence). V lost 0 bases and J 2 bases, leaving 13 bases between the germline ends. This CDR3 is 16 amino acids long. CDR3 amino acids: CASSLAGGSGQETQYF. CDR3 nucleotides: TGTGCCAGCAGCTTAGCAGGGGGAAGCGGGCAAGAGACCCAGTACTTC. Using reference TRBV7-9 and TRBJ2-5 for the parts outside the CDR3, the full variable domain is DTGVSQNPRHKITKRGQNVTFRCDPISEHNRLYWYRQTLGQGPEFLTYFQNEAQLEKSRLLSDRFSAERPKGSFSTLEIQRTEQGDSAMYLCASSLAGGSGQETQYFGPGTRLLVL.

The genes are TRBV24-1 and TRBJ2-1; 8 nucleotides line up with TRBD2. Germline V CDR1 and CDR2: KGHDR, SFDVKD. The CDR3 totals 15 residues. J lost 4 bases, V lost 5 bases, and 6 bases had no gene match. CDR3 nucleotides: TGTGCCACCAGTGGAGGACTAGCAGAATACAATGAGCAGTTCTTC. Its protein product is CATSGGLAEYNEQFF.

The chain combines TRBV7-2 with TRBJ1-6, with unresolved D. Trimming pared 1 base from V and 3 bases from J, leaving 7 bases between. CDR1 is SGHTA, CDR2 FQGNSA, per germline. The CDR3 totals 15 residues. CDR3 loop: CASSLEAGYNSPLHF. The CDR3 bases are TGTGCCAGCAGCTTAGAGGCGGGCTATAATTCACCCCTCCACTTT.

The V call is TRBV27, the J call TRBJ2-1, with 9 bases fitting TRBD2. Trimming at V came to 7 bases and at J to 13 bases, leaving 8 bases not matched to a gene. Germline V gene data show CDR1 as MNHEY and CDR2 as SMNVEV (reference sequence). The CDR3 has 12 residues. The CDR3 sequence is CASIQAGGQQFF. CDR3 nucleotides: TGTGCCAGCATTCAAGCGGGGGGCCAACAGTTCTTC.

The chain combines TRBV20-1 with TRBJ1-2; unclear D gene. Germline CDR1 reads DFQATT; CDR2 reads SNEGSKA (reference sequence). The germline V and J ends were trimmed by 0 bases and 8 bases, with 19 bases remaining between them. This CDR3 comprises 15 residues. CDR3 residues: CSARDPNRPKEGYTF. The CDR3 DNA sequence: TGCAGTGCTAGAGATCCAAATCGACCAAAGGAGGGCTACACCTTC.

The chain links TRBV20-1 to TRBJ2-7; D is ambiguous. V was clipped by 6 bases and J by 6 bases, with 18 bases between them. CDR3 length: 13 residues. CDR1 is DFQATT, CDR2 SNEGSKA, per germline (reference sequence). CDR3 protein: CSAPFPPSSEQYF. The CDR3 coding sequence is TGCAGTGCCCCTTTTCCCCCTTCGTCCGAGCAGTACTTC.

This clonotype was found a few times. This rearrangement joins TRBV29-1 to TRBJ2-3; unclear D gene. V was cut by 4 bases and J by 4 bases, with 21 bases left in between. The CDR3 has 16 amino acids. Germline V gives CDR1 SQVTM, CDR2 ANQGSEA. CDR3 protein: CSVARLRTARSDTQYF. In nucleotides, the CDR3 is TGCAGCGTTGCCCGCCTTAGAACAGCGAGATCAGATACGCAGTATTTT.

V gene TRBV6-2 or TRBV6-3 combines with J gene TRBJ1-1; 8 bases fit TRBD1. Trimming removed 2 bases from V and 1 base from J; junction bases left unmatched: 3. Germline V gene data show CDR1 as MNHEY and CDR2 as SVGEGT. The CDR3 sequence is 15 residues long. CDR3 amino acids: CASSYHRGRNTEAFF. The CDR3 coding sequence is TGTGCCAGCAGTTACCACAGGGGGAGGAACACTGAAGCTTTCTTT.

The chain couples TRBV20-1 to TRBJ1-6; possibly TRBD1 for D (6 bases). CDR3 length: 16 amino acids. CDR1 DFQATT and CDR2 SNEGSKA come from the germline V gene (reference sequence). The CDR3 loop is CSARGQKSSYNSPLHF. CDR3 nucleotides: TGCAGCGCCAGAGGACAGAAGAGCTCCTATAATTCACCCCTCCACTTT.

V and J are TRBV20-1 and TRBJ2-1; D is perhaps TRBD1 or TRBD2 (6 bases each). The J call is uncertain, as TRBJ2-7 better fits the DNA end. The CDR3 spans 13 residues. Germline V CDR1 and CDR2: DFQATT, SNEGSKA (reference sequence). The DNA of the CDR3 is TGCAGTGCTCTTCGCCGGGGGCCCCTCGAGCAGTACTTC. Protein sequence: CSALRRGPLEQYF.

The rearrangement uses TRBV6-6 and TRBJ1-5; D perhaps matches TRBD1 (5 bases). This CDR3 has 17 amino acids. Germline V gene lookup returns CDR1 MNHNY and CDR2 SVGAGI (reference sequence). With 5 bases removed from V and 0 bases from J, the gap between germline ends came to 17 bases. Here the CDR3 DNA reads TGTGCCAGCAGTCCGCTAATGGGGACGGATAGCAATCAGCCCCAGCATTTT. Translating it yields CASSPLMGTDSNQPQHF.

This chain joins TRBV11-2 and TRBJ2-3; D tentatively fits TRBD1 or TRBD2 (5 bases each). V lost 7 bases and J 4 bases, leaving 15 bases between the germline ends. The CDR3 consists of 14 residues. Germline CDR1 and CDR2: SGHAT and FQNNGV. CDR3 amino acids: CASTWGLGADTQYF. CDR3 in DNA: TGTGCCAGCACCTGGGGGTTAGGGGCAGATACGCAGTATTTT.

This chain joins TRBV2 and TRBJ1-2; D is unclear. V was pared by 7 bases and J by 0 bases, with 9 bases between. This CDR3 spans 13 amino acids. Germline loops: CDR1 SNHLY, CDR2 FYNNEI. The CDR3, as DNA: TGTGCCAGCACTGGCGGGGCTAACTATGGCTACACCTTC. Protein product: CASTGGANYGYTF.

This clonotype was seen once. The germline gene is not matched at one end of the junction; a read error may be the cause. The gene calls are TRBV18 and TRBJ2-6; D may match TRBD1 or TRBD2 (5 bases each). This CDR3 is built from 19 residues. Germline V CDR1 and CDR2: KGHSH, LQKENI. The CDR3 DNA reads TGTGCCAGCTCACCGGGAGCCGGGACCACATCCTCTGGGGCCAACGTCCGGACTTTC. It yields the protein CASSPGAGTTSSGANVRTF.

The table lists this clonotype with a few counts. The gene calls are TRBV4-3 and TRBJ2-1; 9 positions match TRBD2. J gave up 1 base and V 0 bases, and 7 bases lay outside the gene matches. The germline CDR1 and CDR2 sequences are LGHNA and YSLEER. CDR3 length equals 18 residues. This CDR3 is CASSQDETSGPSYNEQFF. The CDR3 DNA follows: TGCGCCAGCAGCCAAGATGAGACTAGCGGACCTTCCTACAATGAGCAGTTCTTC.

This clonotype was picked up a small number of times. The CDR3 DNA reads as TGTGCCAGCAGCCTTAGGACTAGCGGGATCCCGGAGACCCAGTACTTC. Amino acids: CASSLRTSGIPETQYF. The chain recombines TRBV3-1 with TRBJ2-5, with 12 nucleotides matching TRBD2. J was trimmed by 5 bases and V by 4 bases; bases with no gene match: 8. CDR3 length: 16 amino acids. CDR1 is LGHDT and CDR2 is YNNKEL in the germline V gene (reference sequence).

The chain links TRBV11-2 to TRBJ2-3; TRBD1 or TRBD2 may be the D gene (5 bases each). The CDR3 has 13 amino acids. With 5 bases removed from V and 5 bases from J, the gap between germline ends came to 11 bases. CDR1 SGHAT and CDR2 FQNNGV come from the germline V gene. The CDR3 spells CASSRDAEDTQYF. The DNA of the CDR3 is TGTGCCAGCAGCCGGGACGCCGAAGATACGCAGTATTTT.

The chain combines TRBV5-1 with TRBJ2-3, with 7 nucleotides matching TRBD2. The germline V gene encodes CDR1 SGHRS and CDR2 YFSETQ. Germline trimming cut 0 bases from V and 2 bases from J; bases unmatched to any gene: 6. The CDR3 length is 16 residues. The CDR3 nucleotides are TGCGCCAGCAGCTTGGGGAGCAGCGGGGCCACAGATACGCAGTATTTT. Protein sequence: CASSLGSSGATDTQYF.